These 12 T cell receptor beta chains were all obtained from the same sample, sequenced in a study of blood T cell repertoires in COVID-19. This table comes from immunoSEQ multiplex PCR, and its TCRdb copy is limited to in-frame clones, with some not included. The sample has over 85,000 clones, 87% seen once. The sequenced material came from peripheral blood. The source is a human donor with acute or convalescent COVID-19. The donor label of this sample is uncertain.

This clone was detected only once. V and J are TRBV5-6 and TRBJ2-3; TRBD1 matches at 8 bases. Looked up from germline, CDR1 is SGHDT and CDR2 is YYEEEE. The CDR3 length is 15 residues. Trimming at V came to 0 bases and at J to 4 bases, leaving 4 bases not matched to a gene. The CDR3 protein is CASSLVQGEADTQYF. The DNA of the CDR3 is TGTGCCAGCAGCTTGGTACAGGGGGAGGCAGATACGCAGTATTTT.

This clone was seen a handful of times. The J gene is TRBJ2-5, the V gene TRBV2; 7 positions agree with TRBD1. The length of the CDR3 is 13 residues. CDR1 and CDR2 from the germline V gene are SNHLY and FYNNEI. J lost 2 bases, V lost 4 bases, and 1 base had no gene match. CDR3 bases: TGTGCCAGCAGTGGGGACAGTCAAGAGACCCAGTACTTC. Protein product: CASSGDSQETQYF.

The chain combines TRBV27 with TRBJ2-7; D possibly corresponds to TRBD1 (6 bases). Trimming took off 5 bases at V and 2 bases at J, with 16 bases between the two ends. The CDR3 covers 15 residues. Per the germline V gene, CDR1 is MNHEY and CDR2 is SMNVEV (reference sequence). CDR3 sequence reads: CASSPLDRSTYEQYF. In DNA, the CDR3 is TGTGCCAGCAGTCCCCTAGACAGGAGTACCTACGAGCAGTACTTC.

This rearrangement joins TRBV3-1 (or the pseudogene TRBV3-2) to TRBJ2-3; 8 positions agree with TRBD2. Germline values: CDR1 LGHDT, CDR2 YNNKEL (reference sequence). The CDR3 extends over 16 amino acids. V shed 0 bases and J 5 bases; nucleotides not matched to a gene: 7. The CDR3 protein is CASSQEGLAGLDTQYF. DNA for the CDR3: TGTGCCAGCAGCCAAGAAGGGCTAGCGGGCCTAGATACGCAGTATTTT.

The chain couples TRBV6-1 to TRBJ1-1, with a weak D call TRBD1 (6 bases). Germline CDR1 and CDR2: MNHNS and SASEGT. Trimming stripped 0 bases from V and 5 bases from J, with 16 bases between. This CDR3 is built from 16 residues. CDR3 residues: CASSEADQGLWTEAFF. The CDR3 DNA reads TGTGCCAGCAGTGAAGCGGATCAGGGGTTATGGACTGAAGCTTTCTTT.

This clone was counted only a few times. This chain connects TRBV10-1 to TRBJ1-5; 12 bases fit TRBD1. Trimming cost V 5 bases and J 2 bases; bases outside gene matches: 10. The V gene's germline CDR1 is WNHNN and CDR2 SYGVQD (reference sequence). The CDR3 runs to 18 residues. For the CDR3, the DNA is TGCGCCAGCAGTTGGGACAGGGGGCTGAATCTTGGCAATCAGCCCCAGCATTTT. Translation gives CASSWDRGLNLGNQPQHF.

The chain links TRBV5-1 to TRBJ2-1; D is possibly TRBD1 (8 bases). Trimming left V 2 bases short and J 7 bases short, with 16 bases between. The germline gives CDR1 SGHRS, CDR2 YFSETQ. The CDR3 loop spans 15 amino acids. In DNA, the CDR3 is TGCGCCAGCAGCTTAGGACAGGGAGGGTGGAATGAGCAGTTCTTC. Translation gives CASSLGQGGWNEQFF.

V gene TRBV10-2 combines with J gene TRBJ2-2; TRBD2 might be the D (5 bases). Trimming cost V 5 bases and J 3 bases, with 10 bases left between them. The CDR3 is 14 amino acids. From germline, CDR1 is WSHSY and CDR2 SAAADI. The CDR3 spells CASSPSGDTGELFF. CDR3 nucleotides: TGCGCCAGCAGTCCAAGCGGAGACACCGGGGAGCTGTTTTTT.

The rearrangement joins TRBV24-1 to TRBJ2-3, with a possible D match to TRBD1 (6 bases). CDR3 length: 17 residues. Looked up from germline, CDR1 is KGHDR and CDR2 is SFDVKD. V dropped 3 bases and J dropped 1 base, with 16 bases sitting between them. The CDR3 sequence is CATSDPAGGRGTDTQYF. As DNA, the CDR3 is TGTGCCACCAGTGATCCCGCTGGGGGCAGGGGCACAGATACGCAGTATTTT.

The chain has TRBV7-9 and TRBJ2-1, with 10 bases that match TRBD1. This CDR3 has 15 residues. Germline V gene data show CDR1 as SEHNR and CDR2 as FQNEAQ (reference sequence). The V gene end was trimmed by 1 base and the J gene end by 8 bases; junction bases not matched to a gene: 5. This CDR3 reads CASSLGDRGHDEQFF. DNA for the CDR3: TGTGCCAGCAGCTTAGGGGACAGGGGTCACGATGAGCAGTTCTTC.

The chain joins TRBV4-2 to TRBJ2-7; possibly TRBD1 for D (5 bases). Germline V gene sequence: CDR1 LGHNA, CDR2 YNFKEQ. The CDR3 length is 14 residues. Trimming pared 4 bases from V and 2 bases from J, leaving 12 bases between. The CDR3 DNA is TGTGCCAGCAGCCGGTCTGACAGCACCTACGAGCAGTACTTC. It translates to CASSRSDSTYEQYF.

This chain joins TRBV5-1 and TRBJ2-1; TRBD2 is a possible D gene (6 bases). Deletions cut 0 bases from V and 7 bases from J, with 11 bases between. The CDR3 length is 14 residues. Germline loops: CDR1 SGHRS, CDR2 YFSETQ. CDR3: CASSLAGVINEQFF. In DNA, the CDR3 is TGCGCCAGCAGCTTGGCGGGGGTTATAAATGAGCAGTTCTTC.